The clone carrying this TCR beta chain came up many times. Its target is unknown. V lost 3 bases to trimming and J lost 6 bases; unmatched junction nucleotides: 8. Germline V gene lookup returns CDR1 SGHVS and CDR2 FQNEAQ. The CDR3 consists of 15 residues. Construction of TCR beta libraries was performed using quantitative 5'-RACE with molecular barcodes. TCRdb recomputed calls from the 5' RACE reads with MiXCR, one row per CDR3 protein. The data hold roughly 120,000 distinct CDR3 sequences, with roughly an eighth observed a single time. This specimen comes from a study of CD8 T cells in ankylosing spondylitis. Overall study results and limits: Before this, some motif variants had been reported in reactive arthritis synovial fluid and blood. Blood from ankylosing spondylitis patients appeared to carry a characteristic roughly 8-variant TCR beta motif. Disease-linked clones were found to be CD8+ and relatively rare in peripheral blood.

This clonotype originated in a female donor with ankylosing spondylitis or in good health (not recorded which). The sequenced material came from blood, either unsorted or a sorted T cell fraction (not recorded which). The rearrangement links TRBV7-8 to TRBJ2-3; 8 nucleotides line up with TRBD2. The CDR3 is CASSFSGGRGDTQYF. DNA of the CDR3: TGTGCCAGCAGCTTTTCGGGAGGGCGGGGCGATACGCAGTATTTT.